The entry that follows covers one T cell receptor (beta chain) sequence. The data stem from a study of blood T cell repertoires in COVID-19. Across the study: COVID-19 samples, acute and convalescent, were from the United States, Italy and Spain.

Some clones are missing from TCRdb's copy, which holds only in-frame ones; the method was immunoSEQ multiplex PCR. Of about 100,000 clones in the sample, 85% were seen once. With 6 bases removed from V and 9 bases from J, the gap between germline ends came to 18 bases. Germline loops: CDR1 MNHEY, CDR2 SVGAGI. This CDR3 contains 13 residues. The receptor comes from a man aged 60 to 69 with acute or convalescent COVID-19. The chain is built from TRBV6-5 and TRBJ2-7; perhaps TRBD1 as D (8 bases). The sequencing input was peripheral blood. CDR3 region: CASRGGTGTAQYF. DNA for the CDR3: TGTGCCAGCAGGGGGGGGACAGGTACTGCGCAGTACTTC.